What follows are 21 T cell receptor beta chains derived from one specimen sequenced in a study of OX40 agonist ivuxolimab in advanced cancers. The library was made by the immunoSEQ multiplex PCR assay. TCRdb carries this immuneACCESS record with in-frame sequences only. Its versions omit some clonotypes, under half of them owing to an unresolved V gene in the studies checked, with the rest unexplained. Present in this sample are 90,000 to 150,000 clones, 80% to 90% of which were seen just once. Around 0.55% of the sample is taken by the ten largest. Here the sequenced sample was CD4+ or CD8+ T cells sorted from blood, taken in a trial of the OX40 agonist ivuxolimab. Receptor source: an adult with an advanced solid tumor such as melanoma, head and neck, liver or kidney cancer.

The sample holds a few counts of this clone. This sequence joins TRBV4-3 and TRBJ1-6; 7 bases match TRBD1. The CDR3 contains 15 residues. The trim removed 0 bases at V and 9 bases at J, leaving 5 bases unmatched. Germline assignment: CDR1 LGHNA and CDR2 YSLEER. The CDR3 loop is CASSQEGGQGSPLHF. For the CDR3, the DNA is TGCGCCAGCAGCCAAGAAGGGGGCCAGGGTTCACCCCTCCACTTT.

The chain has TRBV4-3 and TRBJ2-5; the match to TRBD1 covers 7 bases. The CDR3 loop spans 15 amino acids. Looked up from germline, CDR1 is LGHNA and CDR2 is YSLEER. With 0 bases clipped from V and 5 bases from J, the junction kept 6 bases outside the gene matches. CDR3 protein: CASSQERGLLETQYF. CDR3 DNA: TGCGCCAGCAGCCAAGAAAGGGGGCTTTTGGAGACCCAGTACTTC.

CDR3 DNA: TGTGCCAGCAGCCGCTTCGGTTCAGGGGGGGAGACCCAGTACTTC. This sequence encodes CASSRFGSGGETQYF. The chain recombines TRBV5-4 with TRBJ2-5; D perhaps matches TRBD1 (7 bases). The CDR3 runs 15 residues. Per germline, CDR1 SGHNT and CDR2 YYREEE (reference sequence). The ends were cut back, 4 bases at V and 5 bases at J, with 18 bases in the middle. Complete variable domain (other parts from reference TRBV5-4 and TRBJ2-5): ETGVTQSPTHLIKTRGQQVTLRCSSQSGHNTVSWYQQALGQGPQFIFQYYREEENGRGNFPPRFSGLQFPNYSSELNVNALELDDSALYLCASSRFGSGGETQYFGPGTRLLVL.

V gene TRBV29-1 combines with J gene TRBJ2-1, with a weak D call TRBD1 (5 bases). Germline loops: CDR1 SQVTM, CDR2 ANQGSEA. Trimming shortened V by 1 base and J by 0 bases, and 10 bases separated the two germline ends. This CDR3 comprises 15 residues. This CDR3 reads CSVEGTDSSYNEQFF. The CDR3 region has the DNA TGCAGCGTTGAAGGGACCGACAGCTCCTACAATGAGCAGTTCTTC.

This chain uses TRBV21-1 with TRBJ1-2; the D segment call TRBD1 is taken from the table without a DNA check. TRBV21-1 is an annotated pseudogene. The CDR3 has 12 amino acids. This chain's CDR3 is CASSAHRSGYTF. CDR3 sequence (DNA): TGTGCCAGCAGCGCCCACAGGAGCGGCTACACCTTC.

The chain is built from TRBV4-3 and TRBJ2-1; TRBD2 matches at 8 bases. Germline CDR1 and CDR2: LGHNA and YSLEER. CDR3 length equals 15 residues. V lost 1 base, J lost 10 bases, and 9 bases stayed unmatched. The CDR3, as DNA: TGCGCCAGCAGCCAAGGCTCGGGGGGGCTAATAGAGCAGTTCTTC. Its translation: CASSQGSGGLIEQFF.

This chain uses TRBV7-8 with TRBJ2-2, with TRBD2 matching over 8 bases. The CDR3 has 19 residues. Germline V lookup: CDR1 SGHVS, CDR2 FQNEAQ. The ends lost 0 bases at V and 3 bases at J; junction bases unmatched: 12. Written as DNA, the CDR3 is TGTGCCAGCAGCTTAGCCGCTCGGACTAGCCCACTTTACACCGGGGAGCTGTTTTTT. This gives the protein CASSLAARTSPLYTGELFF. Full variable domain (missing parts from reference TRBV7-8 and TRBJ2-2): GAGVSQSPRYKVAKRGQDVALRCDPISGHVSLFWYQQALGQGPEFLTYFQNEAQLDKSGLPSDRFFAERPEGSVSTLKIQRTQQEDSAVYLCASSLAARTSPLYTGELFFGEGSRLTVL.

This clone was seen a few times. This chain links TRBV6-6 with TRBJ2-3, with D tentatively TRBD1 or TRBD2 (5 bases each). Looked up from germline, CDR1 is MNHNY and CDR2 is SVGAGI (reference sequence). The CDR3 consists of 13 residues. Trimming cost V 8 bases and J 4 bases, with 13 bases left between them. CDR3: CASRDRGADTQYF. As DNA, the CDR3 is TGTGCCAGCCGCGACCGGGGCGCAGATACGCAGTATTTT.

Comment on this clone: Other nucleotide sequences from this sample produce the same CDR3. The chain links TRBV10-3 to TRBJ1-5; D is possibly TRBD1 (5 bases). The germline CDR1 and CDR2 sequences are ENHRY and SYGVKD. The CDR3 has 13 residues. V was cut by 5 bases and J by 5 bases, with 10 bases left in between. The CDR3 DNA reads TGTGCCATCAGTTCCGACAGCGATCAGCCCCAGCATTTT. This codes for CAISSDSDQPQHF.

This chain uses TRBV18 with TRBJ1-1, with D maybe TRBD1 (5 bases). Germline lookup yields CDR1 KGHSH and CDR2 LQKENI. This CDR3 spans 14 amino acids. Trimming removed 0 bases from V and 10 bases from J, with 15 bases in between. CDR3 DNA: TGTGCCAGCTCACCACCCGGGACCCCAGGTTCAGCTTTCTTT. It yields the protein CASSPPGTPGSAFF.

The genes are TRBV28 and TRBJ1-1, with D hard to call. CDR1 is MDHEN, CDR2 SYDVKM, per germline. The CDR3 consists of 11 residues. Trimming took off 3 bases at V and 5 bases at J, with 4 bases between the two ends. CDR3 region: CASSFGTEAFF. The CDR3 nucleotides are TGTGCCAGCAGTTTTGGAACTGAAGCTTTCTTT.

As to this clone: This specimen includes other DNA sequences encoding the same CDR3. The CDR3 bases are TGTGCCAGCAGCTTAGGGGGGCAGGATCAGCCCCAGCATTTT. Its translation: CASSLGGQDQPQHF. The chain joins TRBV7-9 to TRBJ1-5; D is possibly TRBD1 (6 bases). V was shortened by 1 base and J by 5 bases, with 9 bases between the two germline ends. Germline loops: CDR1 SEHNR, CDR2 FQNEAQ (reference sequence). The CDR3 has 14 amino acids.

The DNA for the CDR3 is TGTGCCAGCAGCTTGGCGGGACAGGGCTTGAGTCAGCCCCAGCATTTT. This sequence encodes CASSLAGQGLSQPQHF. The chain links TRBV7-2 to TRBJ1-5, with TRBD1 identical over 9 bases. CDR3 length: 16 amino acids. With 3 bases clipped from V and 6 bases from J, the junction kept 9 bases outside the gene matches. Germline CDR1 SGHTA, CDR2 FQGNSA.

The chain employs TRBV6-4 and TRBJ2-2, with TRBD2 matching 10 bases. The CDR3 runs to 16 residues. V lost 3 bases to trimming and J lost 3 bases; unmatched junction nucleotides: 4. Germline lookup yields CDR1 MRHNA and CDR2 SNTAGT. The CDR3 bases are TGTGCCAGCAGTGAGAGCGGGGGGGTCTACACCGGGGAGCTGTTTTTT. Its translation: CASSESGGVYTGELFF.

The V call is TRBV7-2, the J call TRBJ1-5; weak D call: TRBD1 (5 bases). V lost 5 bases, J lost 9 bases, and 17 bases lay in between. The CDR3 loop spans 14 amino acids. CDR1 and CDR2 from the germline V gene are SGHTA and FQGNSA. CDR3 DNA: TGTGCCAGCAGCCCAAGTCGTATGGGGGGGCCCCAGCATTTT. As protein: CASSPSRMGGPQHF.

The V gene is TRBV5-1, the J gene TRBJ2-7; 9 bases map to TRBD1. This CDR3 spans 14 amino acids. J was trimmed by 3 bases and V by 3 bases; bases with no gene match: 4. Germline V gene sequence: CDR1 SGHRS, CDR2 YFSETQ. The CDR3 DNA follows: TGCGCCAGCAGCTGGGGACAGGGAGACTACGAGCAGTACTTC. It encodes CASSWGQGDYEQYF.

The chain employs TRBV10-3 and TRBJ1-4; tentatively, D is TRBD1 (6 bases). Germline CDR1 and CDR2: ENHRY and SYGVKD. This CDR3 comprises 15 residues. V lost 6 bases, J lost 0 bases, and 11 bases lay in between. The CDR3 loop reads CAIRGQGTTNEKLFF. The CDR3 nucleotides are TGTGCCATCAGGGGCCAGGGGACAACTAATGAAAAACTGTTTTTT.

This clone was detected once. The rearrangement joins TRBV7-9 to TRBJ2-5, with D perhaps matching TRBD1 (5 bases). The V end was cut by 5 bases, the J end by 2 bases, with 12 bases between. The CDR3 consists of 14 residues. CDR1 and CDR2 from the germline V gene are SEHNR and FQNEAQ (reference sequence). Here the CDR3 reads CASSERTLQETQYF. The CDR3 DNA follows: TGTGCCAGCAGCGAACGGACACTGCAAGAGACCCAGTACTTC. Full variable domain (outside the CDR3, taken from reference TRBV7-9 and TRBJ2-5): DTGVSQNPRHKITKRGQNVTFRCDPISEHNRLYWYRQTLGQGPEFLTYFQNEAQLEKSRLLSDRFSAERPKGSFSTLEIQRTEQGDSAMYLCASSERTLQETQYFGPGTRLLVL.

The chain recombines TRBV28 with TRBJ1-2, with D possibly TRBD1 on 6 matching bases. Trimming cost V 2 bases and J 6 bases, with 13 bases left between them. Germline V gene data show CDR1 as MDHEN and CDR2 as SYDVKM. The CDR3 sequence is 14 residues long. The CDR3 bases are TGTGCCAGCAGTTTAAGGTTCAGGGGAGATGGCTACACCTTC. This gives the protein CASSLRFRGDGYTF.

The CDR3 nucleotides read TGCGCCAGCACTAGGACGGAGGCTAACACTGAAGCTTTCTTT. Translated, it gives CASTRTEANTEAFF. The rearrangement links TRBV5-1 to TRBJ1-1; D gene unclear. CDR1 SGHRS and CDR2 YFSETQ come from the germline V gene. The CDR3 extends over 14 amino acids. Trimming removed 6 bases from V and 2 bases from J, with 14 bases in between.

The chain recombines TRBV18 with TRBJ2-1; weak D call: TRBD2 (5 bases). CDR1 KGHSH and CDR2 LQKENI come from the germline V gene. CDR3 size: 13 residues. V lost 5 bases and J lost 5, with 10 bases in between. The CDR3 sequence is CASSSGVHNEQFF. The CDR3 DNA reads as TGTGCCAGCTCATCCGGGGTTCACAATGAGCAGTTCTTC.